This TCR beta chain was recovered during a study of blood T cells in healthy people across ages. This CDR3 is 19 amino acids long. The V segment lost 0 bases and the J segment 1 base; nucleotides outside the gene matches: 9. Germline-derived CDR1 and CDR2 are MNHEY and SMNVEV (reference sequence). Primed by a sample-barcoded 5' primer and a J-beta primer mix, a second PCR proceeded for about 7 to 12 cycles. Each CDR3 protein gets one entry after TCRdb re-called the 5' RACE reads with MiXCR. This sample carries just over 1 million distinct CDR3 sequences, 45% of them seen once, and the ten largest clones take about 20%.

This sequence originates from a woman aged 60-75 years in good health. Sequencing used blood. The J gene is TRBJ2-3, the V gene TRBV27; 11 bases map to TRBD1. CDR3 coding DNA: TGTGCCAGCAGTTTATCAAGTCCGGACAGGGGGCGACGCACAGATACGCAGTATTTT. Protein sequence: CASSLSSPDRGRRTDTQYF.